Listed below are T cell receptor beta chains from one sample, sequenced in a study of blood T cell repertoires in COVID-19. The method was immunoSEQ multiplex PCR; TCRdb's version includes in-frame clones alone and lacks a portion of them. The sample has hundreds of thousands of clones; around 90% are singletons. The sequenced sample consisted of PBMCs or T cells enriched from blood (not recorded which). The receptors here all came from a woman aged 25-40 years who had recovered from COVID-19. Both conserved end residues are part of each CDR3. The order of the fields is V gene, J gene, D gene, clone size, CDR3 length, CDR3 protein, CDR3 DNA. A D gene is named only where the DNA matches it firmly. Clone size, where shown, is once, few, many, or a class for clones that have expanded.

TRBV7-9	TRBJ1-5	TRBD1	-	17	CASSLATGIFSNQPQHF	TGTGCCAGCAGCTTAGCGACAGGGATATTTAGCAATCAGCCCCAGCATTTT
TRBV6-5	TRBJ1-1	-	-	15	CASSYRGGENTEAFF	TGTGCCAGCAGTTACAGAGGGGGGGAGAACACTGAAGCTTTCTTT
TRBV2	TRBJ1-4	-	-	13	CASLGTYNEKLFF	TGTGCCAGCCTCGGGACTTATAATGAAAAACTGTTTTTT
TRBV28	TRBJ2-3	-	-	12	CASSSTGYTQYF	TGTGCCAGCAGTTCTACAGGGTATACGCAGTATTTT
TRBV10-1	TRBJ1-1	-	-	15	CASNARRAANTEAFF	TGCGCCAGCAACGCCCGGAGGGCCGCGAACACTGAAGCTTTCTTT
TRBV5-4	TRBJ1-2	TRBD1	-	14	CASRGDRGPYGYTF	TGTGCCAGCAGAGGGGACAGGGGCCCCTATGGCTACACCTTC
TRBV7-9	TRBJ1-1	-	-	13	CASSPPSGYGAFF	TGTGCCAGCAGCCCCCCGTCAGGGTACGGAGCTTTCTTT
TRBV29-1	TRBJ1-2	-	-	12	CSVETDSYGYTF	TGCAGCGTTGAGACTGATTCCTATGGCTACACCTTC
TRBV7-2	TRBJ2-3	-	-	14	CASSLTRITDTQYF	TGTGCCAGCAGCCTGACTAGAATCACAGATACGCAGTATTTT
TRBV7-3	TRBJ2-2	TRBD1	-	15	CASSLQGANTGELFF	TGTGCCAGCAGCCTACAGGGGGCAAACACCGGGGAGCTGTTTTTT
TRBV10-2	TRBJ2-5	-	-	14	CASRFPGVGETQYF	TGCGCCAGCAGATTTCCAGGGGTAGGCGAGACCCAGTACTTC
TRBV5-4	TRBJ1-1	TRBD1	-	14	CASSPGQENTEAFF	TGTGCCAGCAGCCCCGGACAGGAGAACACTGAAGCTTTCTTT
TRBV27	TRBJ1-5	TRBD1	-	17	CASSPTFGQGLYQPQHF	TGTGCCAGCAGTCCGACGTTTGGACAGGGTCTCTATCAGCCCCAGCATTTT
TRBV7-3	TRBJ2-7	TRBD1	-	13	CASNRDRGYEQYF	TGTGCCAGCAACCGGGACAGGGGCTACGAGCAGTACTTC
TRBV7-3	TRBJ2-1	-	-	13	CASSLWTEDEQFF	TGTGCCAGCAGCCTCTGGACAGAAGATGAGCAGTTCTTC
TRBV24-1	TRBJ2-3	-	-	13	CATSDYKSGTQYF	TGTGCCACCAGTGATTATAAGAGCGGTACGCAGTATTTT
TRBV7-2	TRBJ2-3	TRBD2	-	15	CASSPRLAGADTQYF	TGTGCCAGCAGCCCTCGACTAGCGGGAGCAGATACGCAGTATTTT
TRBV19	TRBJ2-4	TRBD2	-	20	CASSIEASGRNGVAKNIQYF	TGTGCCAGTAGTATAGAGGCTAGCGGGAGGAACGGGGTAGCCAAAAACATTCAGTACTTC
TRBV5-4	TRBJ2-5	TRBD2	-	16	CASSLRLAGGQETQYF	TGTGCCAGCAGCTTGCGACTAGCGGGGGGCCAAGAGACCCAGTACTTC
TRBV18	TRBJ2-1	TRBD2	-	17	CASSLTLAGGLYNEQFF	TGTGCCAGCTCACTTACGCTAGCGGGGGGGCTCTACAATGAGCAGTTCTTC
TRBV30	TRBJ1-2	-	many	12	CAGEGGIYGYTF	TGTGCCGGGGAAGGGGGAATATATGGCTACACCTTC
TRBV6-5	TRBJ1-2	-	-	13	CASSLQQNDGYTF	TGTGCCAGCAGTTTACAGCAGAACGATGGCTACACCTTC
TRBV13	TRBJ2-1	-	-	15	CASSLSLVAPNEQFF	TGTGCCAGCAGCTTATCCCTAGTAGCGCCCAATGAGCAGTTCTTC
TRBV5-4	TRBJ1-2	-	once	15	CASSLTGYSGYGYTF	TGTGCCAGCAGCTTGACGGGGTATTCTGGGTATGGCTACACCTTC
TRBV27	TRBJ1-1	-	-	13	CASSFGGATEAFF	TGTGCCAGCAGTTTCGGGGGGGCCACTGAAGCTTTCTTT
TRBV5-1	TRBJ1-6	-	once	15	CASSLAGLDNSPLHF	TGCGCCAGCAGCTTGGCCGGGTTGGATAATTCACCCCTCCACTTT
TRBV4-3	TRBJ2-5	TRBD1	-	18	CASSQDPIHRGWGETQYF	TGCGCCAGCAGCCAAGATCCGATCCACAGGGGGTGGGGGGAGACCCAGTACTTC
TRBV11-2	TRBJ2-2	TRBD2	once	15	CASSFLAGVPGELFF	TGTGCCAGCAGCTTCCTAGCGGGAGTCCCCGGGGAGCTGTTTTTT
TRBV7-8	TRBJ2-3	-	once	15	CASSFNRVIADTQYF	TGTGCCAGCAGCTTCAACAGGGTCATCGCAGATACGCAGTATTTT
TRBV27	TRBJ2-3	TRBD2	-	21	CASSLRWQGMASGGAGDTQYF	TGTGCCAGCAGTCTACGGTGGCAGGGGATGGCTAGCGGGGGGGCCGGAGATACGCAGTATTTT
TRBV5-1	TRBJ2-1	-	-	13	CASSGIPGDEQFF	TGCGCCAGCAGTGGTATCCCAGGGGATGAGCAGTTCTTC
TRBV10-2	TRBJ1-1	TRBD1	-	15	CASRDRAALNTEAFF	TGCGCCAGCAGGGACAGGGCCGCTTTGAACACTGAAGCTTTCTTT